Presented here are 28 T cell receptor beta chains from one specimen sequenced in a study of shared clonotypes between healthy human individuals (dated by TCRdb to about 2020). The protocol used for the library was the immunoSEQ multiplex PCR assay. In TCRdb, the immuneACCESS table is reduced to in-frame sequences with V and J assigned. These tables do not hold every clone; where another copy was compared, an unresolved V gene accounts for under half, and the others remain unexplained. The sample table records about 2.4 million clones; 93% of these occur just once. 0.36% of the sample is taken by the ten largest. Sequenced sample: naive CD4+ T cells from PBMCs. Read against the paper, the sample's cell subset or site label means: CD45RA+ positively selected. These receptors all stem from a man younger than 30 in good health. Some clones in this sample may be carry-over from other donors' samples.

J is TRBJ2-1 and V is TRBV6-5, with a possible D match to TRBD2 (6 bases). CDR1 and CDR2 (germline): MNHEY, SVGAGI. V gave up 0 bases and J gave up 9 bases, with 12 bases separating them. CDR3 size: 14 residues. In nucleotides, the CDR3 is TGTGCCAGCAGTTACTCCCCCGTTAGCGGTGAGCAGTTCTTC. Encoded protein: CASSYSPVSGEQFF.

V is TRBV18 and J is TRBJ1-5; 7 nucleotides line up with TRBD1. Germline V lookup: CDR1 KGHSH, CDR2 LQKENI. CDR3 length: 14 amino acids. V trimming: 4 bases; J trimming: 9 bases; junction bases outside the gene matches: 9. CDR3 coding DNA: TGTGCCAGCTCACTCTCCGACAGGGCCGGGCCCCAGCATTTT. Translated: CASSLSDRAGPQHF.

V is TRBV6-5 and J is TRBJ2-7, with D possibly being TRBD1 (6 bases). Germline V gives CDR1 MNHEY, CDR2 SVGAGI. The V gene lost 7 bases and the J gene lost 2 bases, with 18 bases spanning the gap. CDR3 size: 15 residues. The CDR3 here is CASIPRRTAAYEQYF. The CDR3 region has the DNA TGTGCCAGCATTCCCCGACGGACAGCAGCCTACGAGCAGTACTTC.

The chain carries TRBV7-2 and TRBJ2-5; 8 bases align to TRBD2. The CDR3 length is 15 residues. CDR1 and CDR2 (germline): SGHTA, FQGNSA. V shed 5 bases and J 1 base; nucleotides not matched to a gene: 6. The CDR3 nucleotides read TGTGCCAGCAGCCCGTGGACTAGCCGCCAAGAGACCCAGTACTTC. Translation gives CASSPWTSRQETQYF.

V gene TRBV6-1 combines with J gene TRBJ1-4; possible D gene TRBD1, 5 bases. CDR1 and CDR2 (germline): MNHNS, SASEGT. This CDR3 has 15 residues. Trimming removed 5 bases at V and 8 bases at J, with 18 bases between. The CDR3 spells CASSQGAAAREKLFF. The CDR3 coding sequence is TGTGCCAGCAGTCAAGGGGCGGCGGCTCGGGAAAAACTGTTTTTT.

This clone was seen once. This chain uses TRBV11-2 with TRBJ1-5; D is uncertain. This CDR3 has 16 amino acids. Trimming pared 1 base from V and 7 bases from J, leaving 17 bases between. CDR1 SGHAT and CDR2 FQNNGV come from the germline V gene. The DNA for the CDR3 is TGTGCCAGCAGCTTAGCAAGAGTGGGGTCTGGGCAGCCCCAGCATTTT. Translating gives CASSLARVGSGQPQHF.

V gene TRBV28 combines with J gene TRBJ2-7, with 7 bases identical to TRBD2. Germline values: CDR1 MDHEN, CDR2 SYDVKM. Unmatched junction bases numbered 15, after V lost 5 bases and J lost 2 bases. The CDR3 contains 17 residues. The CDR3, as DNA: TGTGCCAGCAGTCCTATCCCCCTGCTAGCGGAACCCTACGAGCAGTACTTC. Protein sequence: CASSPIPLLAEPYEQYF.

The chain combines TRBV5-1 with TRBJ2-3; D remains unclear. Trimming took off 0 bases at V and 2 bases at J, with 7 bases between the two ends. Looked up from germline, CDR1 is SGHRS and CDR2 is YFSETQ. The CDR3 extends over 14 amino acids. CDR3 sequence reads: CASSLVSLTDTQYF. DNA of the CDR3: TGCGCCAGCAGCTTGGTCAGCCTCACAGATACGCAGTATTTT.

This chain connects TRBV18 to TRBJ2-1, with 9 nucleotides matching TRBD2. This CDR3 spans 16 amino acids. V trimming: 5 bases; J trimming: 4 bases; junction bases outside the gene matches: 9. Germline CDR1 KGHSH, CDR2 LQKENI. In nucleotides, the CDR3 is TGTGCCAGCTCAACAAATCATGGACTAGCGTACAATGAGCAGTTCTTC. As protein: CASSTNHGLAYNEQFF.

This chain joins TRBV10-1 and TRBJ2-5, with 7 nucleotides matching TRBD1. The CDR3 is made up of 11 amino acids. The V and J ends lost 11 bases and 5 bases, in that order; junction bases with no gene match: 5. Germline CDR1 WNHNN, CDR2 SYGVQD (reference sequence). The CDR3 coding sequence is TGCGCCCGACAGGGCGCCGAGACCCAGTACTTC. Protein: CARQGAETQYF.

The J gene is TRBJ1-2, the V gene TRBV5-5; the match to TRBD1 covers 7 bases. The CDR3 has 15 amino acids. V lost 1 base to trimming and J lost 2 bases; unmatched junction nucleotides: 5. CDR1 is SGHKS and CDR2 is YYEKEE in the germline V gene (reference sequence). CDR3 loop: CASSLIGQANYGYTF. CDR3 in DNA: TGTGCCAGCAGCTTGATAGGACAGGCAAACTATGGCTACACCTTC.

The chain uses TRBV9 and TRBJ2-1; no definite D call. The V end lost 2 bases, the J end lost 0 bases, and 9 bases lay between the germline ends. In germline, CDR1 is SGDLS, CDR2 YYNGEE. The CDR3 has 15 residues. CDR3 nucleotides: TGTGCCAGCAGCGTGCAAGGTTTCTCCTACAATGAGCAGTTCTTC. Protein: CASSVQGFSYNEQFF.

The chain couples TRBV27 to TRBJ2-7; 7 bases are a match to TRBD2. In germline, CDR1 is MNHEY, CDR2 SMNVEV (reference sequence). The CDR3 sequence is 17 residues long. V lost 10 bases, J lost 3 bases, and 21 bases stayed unmatched. The CDR3 region is CATAGREERSGYYEQYF. CDR3 DNA: TGTGCCACCGCAGGGAGGGAAGAGAGGAGCGGGTACTACGAGCAGTACTTC.

As regards this clone: The sample has other DNA sequences that encode this CDR3 too. The rearrangement joins TRBV5-1 to TRBJ1-6; a weak D match, TRBD1 (6 bases). The V end was cut by 0 bases, the J end by 6 bases, with 7 bases between. The CDR3 loop spans 14 amino acids. The V gene's germline CDR1 is SGHRS and CDR2 YFSETQ. The CDR3 DNA reads as TGCGCCAGCAGCTTGGAAGGGGGTAATTCACCCCTCCACTTT. This translates into CASSLEGGNSPLHF.

This chain links TRBV2 with TRBJ2-1, with 9 bases identical to TRBD2. This CDR3 is built from 16 residues. After removal of 3 bases from V and 2 bases from J, the junction contained 5 bases not matched to a gene. CDR1 SNHLY and CDR2 FYNNEI come from the germline V gene. The CDR3 loop reads CASSEGSGSAYNEQFF. In DNA form, the CDR3 reads TGTGCCAGCAGTGAGGGTAGCGGGAGTGCCTACAATGAGCAGTTCTTC.

The sample holds a few counts of this clone. This chain uses TRBV14 with TRBJ1-5, with D hard to call. Trimming removed 0 bases from V and 3 bases from J, with 12 bases in between. The CDR3 length is 16 residues. Germline V gene lookup returns CDR1 SGHDN and CDR2 FVKESK. Here the CDR3 reads CASSQDNQSPNQPQHF. Here the CDR3 DNA reads TGTGCCAGCAGCCAAGATAACCAGAGCCCCAATCAGCCCCAGCATTTT.

The rearrangement links TRBV25-1 to TRBJ2-7; 13 bases align to TRBD2. CDR1 is MGHDK, CDR2 SYGVNS, per germline. V gave up 7 bases and J gave up 4 bases; unmatched junction bases: 7. The CDR3 covers 15 residues. DNA of the CDR3: TGTGCCAGCACCGGACCGGGACTAGCGGGATACGAGCAGTACTTC. Translating it yields CASTGPGLAGYEQYF.

The rearrangement joins TRBV19 to TRBJ2-1, with TRBD1 matching 11 bases. The CDR3 has 14 amino acids. J gave up 8 bases and V 6 bases, and 6 bases lay outside the gene matches. Germline V lookup: CDR1 LNHDA, CDR2 SQIVND (reference sequence). This chain's CDR3 is CASRGQGVVDEQFF. Here the CDR3 DNA reads TGTGCCAGTAGGGGACAGGGGGTCGTGGATGAGCAGTTCTTC.

The J gene is TRBJ1-5, the V gene TRBV6-5; 9 bases match TRBD1. CDR1 and CDR2 from the germline V gene are MNHEY and SVGAGI. Losses at the gene ends were 6 bases for V and 7 bases for J; bases not matched to a gene: 10. The CDR3 contains 15 residues. The chain's CDR3 is CASRTGGVGGQPQHF. DNA for the CDR3: TGTGCCAGCAGGACAGGGGGGGTAGGCGGGCAGCCCCAGCATTTT.

This chain uses TRBV25-1 with TRBJ1-2; D unclear. Germline-derived CDR1 and CDR2 are MGHDK and SYGVNS. Trimming pared 4 bases from V and 3 bases from J, leaving 9 bases between. This CDR3 is 13 amino acids long. This CDR3 is CASSVGGYYGYTF. DNA for the CDR3: TGTGCCAGCAGTGTGGGCGGCTACTATGGCTACACCTTC.

The genes are TRBV30 and TRBJ1-2; 7 nucleotides agree with TRBD1. Trimming removed 5 bases from V and 5 bases from J; junction bases left unmatched: 17. The CDR3 loop spans 16 amino acids. Germline V gene sequence: CDR1 GTSNPN, CDR2 SVGIG (reference sequence). The CDR3 loop reads CAWAGQASSHLYGYTF. CDR3 nucleotide sequence: TGTGCCTGGGCAGGACAGGCGTCCTCTCACCTTTATGGCTACACCTTC.

Comments on this clone: The sample has other DNA sequences that encode this CDR3 too. The chain employs TRBV5-1 and TRBJ2-5; D may be TRBD1 (5 bases). The germline V and J ends were trimmed by 0 bases and 2 bases, with 5 bases remaining between them. The length of the CDR3 is 13 residues. The germline gives CDR1 SGHRS, CDR2 YFSETQ. The CDR3 coding sequence is TGCGCCAGCAGCTTGGAGGGGCAAGAGACCCAGTACTTC. This codes for CASSLEGQETQYF.

The chain combines TRBV10-3 with TRBJ1-1; 8 bases line up with TRBD1. This CDR3 has 12 amino acids. CDR1 and CDR2 (germline): ENHRY, SYGVKD. The V segment lost 10 bases and the J segment 1 base; nucleotides outside the gene matches: 2. The CDR3: CASRGQNTEAFF. CDR3 nucleotide sequence: TGTGCCAGCAGGGGGCAGAACACTGAAGCTTTCTTT.

The rearrangement uses TRBV5-1 and TRBJ1-1, with 9 bases that match TRBD1. In germline, CDR1 is SGHRS, CDR2 YFSETQ. Trimming took 4 bases from V and 4 from J; bases not matched to a gene: 8. The CDR3 covers 15 residues. The CDR3 DNA is TGCGCCAGCAGCCCAAGGACAGGGGCGGTCACTGAAGCTTTCTTT. Translation: CASSPRTGAVTEAFF.

This chain joins TRBV6-5 and TRBJ2-3; unclear D gene. V dropped 6 bases and J dropped 8 bases, with 12 bases sitting between them. CDR1 and CDR2 (germline): MNHEY, SVGAGI. This CDR3 is built from 12 residues. CDR3 protein: CASSPTRVTQYF. The CDR3 DNA reads as TGTGCCAGCAGCCCTACTCGGGTTACGCAGTATTTT.

The V and J genes are TRBV7-3 and TRBJ2-1, with no clear D. Trimming took off 3 bases at V and 8 bases at J, with 14 bases between the two ends. In germline, CDR1 is SGHTA, CDR2 FQGTGA. The length of the CDR3 is 14 residues. The CDR3 loop is CASSLTPMGDEQFF. CDR3 DNA sequence: TGTGCCAGCAGCTTGACCCCAATGGGCGATGAGCAGTTCTTC.

This chain links TRBV19 with TRBJ1-5; the D is unclear. The CDR3 has 14 amino acids. In germline, CDR1 is LNHDA, CDR2 SQIVND (reference sequence). Trimming shortened V by 0 bases and J by 5 bases, and 8 bases separated the two germline ends. DNA for the CDR3: TGTGCCAGTAGTATAGAATCCAGCTATCAGCCCCAGCATTTT. Protein product: CASSIESSYQPQHF.

V and J are TRBV29-1 and TRBJ2-7; tentatively, D is TRBD1 (5 bases). The germline V and J ends were trimmed by 3 bases and 2 bases, with 17 bases remaining between them. Per germline, CDR1 SQVTM and CDR2 ANQGSEA. The CDR3 has 15 residues. In DNA, the CDR3 is TGCAGCGTTGATGCGGCAGGACAACCCCCCTACGAGCAGTACTTC. Residues: CSVDAAGQPPYEQYF.